The 2 T cell receptor beta chains below come from one sample, sequenced in a study of T-cell memory formation after mild COVID-19. TCRdb processed the 5' RACE reads anew with MiXCR; each CDR3 protein has one entry. The sample consists of around 310,000 distinct CDR3 sequences, approximately 15% of them appearing once. The sample comprised PBMCs or a T cell subset sorted from them (not recorded which). The receptors derive from a man between 18 and 29 years old who had mild COVID-19 (a few samples of this study predate the infection). Cell type and time point are not known.

The CDR3 DNA sequence: TGTGCCACGTCCCGGACAGGGAACACTGAAGCTTTCTTT. Translating it yields CATSRTGNTEAFF. The J gene is TRBJ1-1, the V gene TRBV6-5, with 7 nucleotides matching TRBD1. The CDR3 is 13 amino acids. The V gene's germline CDR1 is MNHEY and CDR2 SVGAGI. The V segment lost 10 bases and the J segment 1 base; nucleotides outside the gene matches: 6.

V usage is TRBV6-2 or TRBV6-3 and J usage is TRBJ2-7, with D possibly TRBD1 on 6 matching bases. V lost 7 bases to trimming and J lost 4 bases, with 20 bases between them. The CDR3 covers 15 residues. Germline-derived CDR1 and CDR2 are MNHEY and SVGEGT. The CDR3 DNA is TGTGCCAGCACCCAAGGGACCGGGACAAGATACGAGCAGTACTTC. Its translation is CASTQGTGTRYEQYF.